These 20 T cell receptor beta chains were all obtained from the same sample, sequenced in a study of regulatory T cells in long-lasting Graves disease. Time point here: newly diagnosed GD, antithyroid drugs for less than 3 months. TCR sequences were obtained from RNA taken from PBMCs. Sequencing libraries for TCR beta were prepared with iRepertoire HTBI primers and Arm-PCR of CDR3 regions. In TCRdb, the multiplex PCR reads were re-called with MiXCR into one record per CDR3 protein. The sample consists of 550,000 to 700,000 distinct CDR3 sequences, about 16% of them appearing once. These same records also appear under a second study, on T cells in Graves' hyperthyroidism and ophthalmopathy.

The sequenced sample was peripheral blood mononuclear cells (PBMCs), obtained at new diagnosis, from a patient treated with antithyroid drugs. These receptors all stem from a man between 18 and 29 years old with Graves disease.

This clonotype was counted between two and nine times. This chain connects TRBV16 to TRBJ1-6, with D maybe TRBD1 (5 bases). Trimming removed 0 bases at V and 7 bases at J, with 10 bases between. The germline gives CDR1 KGHSY, CDR2 FQNENV. CDR3 length equals 15 residues. The CDR3 protein is CASSQSGTANSPLHF. As DNA, the CDR3 is TGTGCCAGCAGCCAATCTGGGACGGCGAATTCACCCCTCCACTTT.

This clonotype has more than one count but fewer than ten. The gene calls are TRBV20-1 and TRBJ2-7, with D possibly called TRBD1 or TRBD2 (5 bases each). V was trimmed by 7 bases and J by 2 bases, leaving 9 bases between them. The CDR3 covers 11 residues. The V gene's germline CDR1 is DFQATT and CDR2 SNEGSKA (reference sequence). CDR3 residues: CSVRGTYEQYF. The DNA of the CDR3 is TGCAGTGTCCGGGGCACCTACGAGCAGTACTTC.

In DNA form, the CDR3 reads TGCGCCAGCATGCAATCCGAGACCCAGTACTTC. Amino acid sequence: CASMQSETQYF. The rearrangement uses TRBV5-1 and TRBJ2-3; D is unclear. The J call may not be correct, given that the DNA end is closer to TRBJ2-5. Germline V lookup: CDR1 SGHRS, CDR2 YFSETQ. This CDR3 contains 11 residues.

J is TRBJ1-2 and V is TRBV27; the D gene is possibly TRBD1 (5 bases). This CDR3 spans 17 amino acids. CDR1 and CDR2 (germline): MNHEY, SMNVEV (reference sequence). The V and J ends lost 4 bases and 4 bases respectively, with 22 bases between them. The CDR3 sequence is CASSSISLGRDRYGYTF. The CDR3 bases are TGTGCCAGCAGTTCTATATCCCTTGGCAGGGATCGCTATGGCTACACCTTC.

On this clonotype itself: This may arise from a read error, as a much more abundant clone is one base away. V is TRBV27 and J is TRBJ2-1, with 8 bases aligning to TRBD2. The germline gives CDR1 MNHEY, CDR2 SMNVEV (reference sequence). V lost 4 bases and J lost 9; bases outside the gene matches: 14. The CDR3 extends over 16 amino acids. This CDR3 is CASSSNAGLGPPEQFF. DNA for the CDR3: TGTGCCAGCAGTTCTAACGCGGGACTAGGGCCCCCTGAGCAGTTCTTC.

This clonotype was detected ten times or more. CDR3 amino acids: CASRLPGAPYEQYF. Here the CDR3 DNA reads TGTGCCAGCAGGCTTCCCGGGGCACCCTACGAGCAGTACTTC. This chain links TRBV6-1 with TRBJ2-7; D is possibly TRBD1 or TRBD2 (5 bases each). Trimming took 6 bases from V and 2 from J, leaving 14 bases between them. The germline gives CDR1 MNHNS, CDR2 SASEGT. The CDR3 loop spans 14 amino acids.

This clonotype came up a few times. This chain connects TRBV12-3 or TRBV12-4 to TRBJ2-7; TRBD1 is a possible D gene (5 bases). Deletions cut 5 bases from V and 4 bases from J, with 15 bases between. The CDR3 covers 14 residues. The CDR3 bases are TGTGCCAGCAGTCCAAGGGGTTTTGATTACGAGCAGTACTTC. Encoded protein: CASSPRGFDYEQYF.

This clonotype was detected ten times or more. The J gene is TRBJ1-1, the V gene TRBV20-1; tentative D call: TRBD1 (6 bases). Trimming removed 1 base at V and 9 bases at J, with 15 bases between. The CDR3 spans 13 residues. The V gene's germline CDR1 is DFQATT and CDR2 SNEGSKA (reference sequence). CDR3 region: CSARVYRDGQAFF. The CDR3 nucleotides read TGCAGTGCTAGAGTCTACAGGGATGGGCAAGCTTTCTTT.

The chain combines TRBV9 with TRBJ1-5; 10 positions match TRBD1. The CDR3 consists of 15 residues. J lost 6 bases, V lost 2 bases, and 5 bases had no gene match. Germline CDR1 is SGDLS and CDR2 is YYNGEE. CDR3 nucleotide sequence: TGTGCCAGCAGCGTGGGGACAGGGGTGGGTCAGCCCCAGCATTTT. Protein: CASSVGTGVGQPQHF.

This clonotype was found many times. A read error may produce the germline difference seen at one junction end. The rearrangement links TRBV12-3 or TRBV12-4 to TRBJ1-3; D gene uncertain. This CDR3 has 13 residues. CDR3 sequence: CASSLDPGNTIYF. The CDR3 region has the DNA TGTGCCAGCAGCTTAGACCCTGGAAACACCATATATTTT.

This clonotype was observed once. Given a much more abundant clone one base away, this may be a read error. The chain links TRBV30 to TRBJ2-1; 11 bases match TRBD2. Germline V gives CDR1 GTSNPN, CDR2 SVGIG (reference sequence). V dropped 5 bases and J dropped 12; count of bases not matched to a gene: 9. This CDR3 is built from 13 residues. The CDR3 spells CAWLAGGFWGQFF. For the CDR3, the DNA is TGTGCCTGGCTAGCGGGAGGATTTTGGGGGCAGTTCTTC.

The chain uses TRBV5-6 and TRBJ1-4; 7 nucleotides align to TRBD1. The CDR3 spans 14 residues. V gave up 4 bases and J gave up 4 bases; unmatched junction bases: 4. Germline values: CDR1 SGHDT, CDR2 YYEEEE. The CDR3, as DNA: TGTGCCAGCAGCCGGGGACAGCTTAATGAAAAACTGTTTTTT. Encoded protein: CASSRGQLNEKLFF.

A few counts support this clonotype. The V call is TRBV6-1, the J call TRBJ1-5; D is ambiguous. CDR1 MNHNS and CDR2 SASEGT come from the germline V gene. The V and J ends lost 6 bases and 5 bases respectively, with 14 bases between them. The CDR3 runs 14 residues. CDR3 in DNA: TGTGCCAGCAGGGAATATTCAAGGGATCAGCCCCAGCATTTT. It encodes CASREYSRDQPQHF.

This clonotype was picked up many times. The rearrangement links TRBV7-3 to TRBJ2-2; 7 bases agree with TRBD2. J gave up 5 bases and V 0 bases, and 3 bases lay outside the gene matches. CDR1 is SGHTA, CDR2 FQGTGA, per germline. There are 15 residues in the CDR3. CDR3 nucleotide sequence: TGTGCCAGCAGCTTAACCCCGCGGGAGACCGGGGAGCTGTTTTTT. It yields the protein CASSLTPRETGELFF.

Regarding this clonotype: A much larger clone differs by one base, so this may be a read error. The CDR3 coding sequence is TGTGCCAGCAGTTACTCTCGGGGCACCGGGGAGCTGTTTTTT. Residues: CASSYSRGTGELFF. The rearrangement links TRBV6-5 to TRBJ2-2; D possibly corresponds to TRBD2 (5 bases). The CDR3 extends over 14 amino acids. In germline, CDR1 is MNHEY, CDR2 SVGAGI. Trimming took off 0 bases at V and 4 bases at J, with 6 bases between the two ends.

Only a few counts were recorded for this clonotype. This chain joins TRBV7-6 and TRBJ1-4; maybe TRBD1 (5 bases). The CDR3 is 12 residues long. Per the germline V gene, CDR1 is SGHVS and CDR2 is FNYEAQ. V was shortened by 6 bases and J by 7 bases, with 9 bases between the two germline ends. The CDR3 reads CASRRQGEKLFF. The DNA of the CDR3 is TGTGCCAGCAGAAGGCAGGGTGAAAAACTGTTTTTT.

In its sample, this clonotype was seen many times. V is TRBV30 and J is TRBJ1-2, with 10 bases matching TRBD1. The CDR3 spans 15 residues. V dropped 4 bases and J dropped 7; count of bases not matched to a gene: 12. Germline CDR1 and CDR2: GTSNPN and SVGIG (reference sequence). In DNA, the CDR3 is TGTGCCTGGACTCCGGGACAGGGGTCTTTCGGTGGCTACACCTTC. This translates into CAWTPGQGSFGGYTF.

This clonotype was found many times. The rearrangement uses TRBV7-9 and TRBJ2-5; D is possibly TRBD1 (6 bases). V gave up 11 bases and J gave up 2 bases, with 9 bases separating them. The CDR3 sequence is 11 residues long. Germline-derived CDR1 and CDR2 are SEHNR and FQNEAQ (reference sequence). The CDR3 spells CASQGQETQYF. DNA for the CDR3: TGTGCCTCGCAGGGGCAAGAGACCCAGTACTTC.

This clonotype was counted between two and nine times. V and J are TRBV6-5 and TRBJ2-7; either TRBD1 or TRBD2 may fit D (6 bases each). In germline, CDR1 is MNHEY, CDR2 SVGAGI. V was pared by 2 bases and J by 2 bases, with 16 bases between. CDR3 length equals 16 residues. CDR3 loop: CASSYGGQGSPYEQYF. CDR3 DNA sequence: TGTGCCAGCAGTTACGGGGGGCAGGGGAGCCCCTACGAGCAGTACTTC.

This clonotype was recorded at least ten times. The J gene is TRBJ2-5, the V gene TRBV3-1, with 9 bases fitting TRBD2. Germline CDR1 is LGHDT and CDR2 is YNNKEL (reference sequence). The CDR3 has 19 amino acids. The V segment lost 6 bases and the J segment 3 bases; nucleotides outside the gene matches: 20. CDR3 DNA: TGTGCCAGCAGGAACTTCACAAGGAGACTAGCGGAACCTGAAGAGACCCAGTACTTC. Protein product: CASRNFTRRLAEPEETQYF.